These 16 T cell receptor beta chains were sequenced from one sample in a study of T-cell reconstitution after alpha-beta-depleted transplantation in children. The authors prepared the TCRbeta library with unique molecular identifiers. MiXCR was run by TCRdb on the PCR reads, yielding one entry per CDR3 protein. The data hold fewer than 700,000 distinct CDR3 sequences, with approximately 12% observed a single time. The sequencing here drew on PBMCs, mostly from graft donor cells, taken 360 days after TCRalphabeta/CD19-depleted stem cell transplant. The origin of the receptors is a male patient aged 10 to 17 who had a stem cell transplant for acute myeloid leukemia, so the T cells may come from the graft donor.

V is TRBV7-2 and J is TRBJ2-7; D possibly corresponds to TRBD2 (5 bases). This CDR3 comprises 17 residues. Germline lookup yields CDR1 SGHTA and CDR2 FQGNSA. Trimming removed 5 bases from V and 5 bases from J, with 25 bases in between. CDR3 amino acids: CASSKQSAVALINEQYF. Written as DNA, the CDR3 is TGTGCCAGCAGCAAGCAGTCCGCCGTAGCGTTAATCAACGAGCAGTACTTC.

This clonotype was observed a few times. The chain uses TRBV19 and TRBJ2-7, with 10 bases that match TRBD2. After removal of 5 bases from V and 3 bases from J, the junction contained 7 bases not matched to a gene. This CDR3 comprises 15 residues. The germline V gene encodes CDR1 LNHDA and CDR2 SQIVND (reference sequence). CDR3 sequence (DNA): TGTGCCAGTAGTTCAATAGCGGGAGGCCTCTACGAGCAGTACTTC. The encoded protein is CASSSIAGGLYEQYF. Full variable domain (rest looked up from reference TRBV19 and TRBJ2-7): DGGITQSPKYLFRKEGQNVTLSCEQNLNHDAMYWYRQDPGQGLRLIYYSQIVNDFQKGDIAEGYSVSREKKESFPLTVTSAQKNPTAFYLCASSSIAGGLYEQYFGPGTRLTVT.

The rearrangement joins TRBV5-1 to TRBJ2-2; D gene unclear. V dropped 0 bases and J dropped 0 bases, with 9 bases sitting between them. The V gene's germline CDR1 is SGHRS and CDR2 YFSETQ. This CDR3 has 16 residues. The CDR3 DNA reads TGCGCCAGCAGCTTGGTGGTCTCTCCGAACACCGGGGAGCTGTTTTTT. Translated: CASSLVVSPNTGELFF. The whole variable domain, filled in from reference TRBV5-1 and TRBJ2-2, reads KAGVTQTPRYLIKTRGQQVTLSCSPISGHRSVSWYQQTPGQGLQFLFEYFSETQRNKGNFPGRFSGRQFSNSRSEMNVSTLELGDSALYLCASSLVVSPNTGELFFGEGSRLTVL.

This clonotype was observed a few times. The V and J genes are TRBV20-1 and TRBJ2-6; possibly TRBD2 for D (6 bases). V was clipped by 0 bases and J by 2 bases, with 8 bases between them. This CDR3 has 15 residues. Germline V gene lookup returns CDR1 DFQATT and CDR2 SNEGSKA (reference sequence). This chain's CDR3 is CSAREGGPGANVLTF. The CDR3 DNA follows: TGCAGTGCTAGAGAGGGAGGCCCTGGGGCCAACGTCCTGACTTTC.

V and J are TRBV6-5 and TRBJ2-3; 9 positions match TRBD2. CDR3 length: 18 amino acids. V shed 0 bases, J shed 3 bases, and the junction held 10 bases outside the gene matches. Germline assignment: CDR1 MNHEY and CDR2 SVGAGI. As DNA, the CDR3 is TGTGCCAGCAGTTACTCGAGGGCGGGAGGGCCTGGAACAGATACGCAGTATTTT. This gives the protein CASSYSRAGGPGTDTQYF.

The genes are TRBV15 and TRBJ2-1; D is perhaps TRBD1 (6 bases). The CDR3 spans 16 residues. V lost 4 bases to trimming and J lost 0 bases, with 13 bases between them. Germline CDR1 reads LNHNV; CDR2 reads YYDKDF (reference sequence). This chain's CDR3 is CATSKGDRTSYNEQFF. In DNA, the CDR3 is TGTGCCACCAGCAAGGGGGACCGAACCTCCTACAATGAGCAGTTCTTC. The full variable domain, its missing parts supplied by reference TRBV15 and TRBJ2-1, is DAMVIQNPRYQVTQFGKPVTLSCSQTLNHNVMYWYQQKSSQAPKLLFHYYDKDFNNEADTPDNFQSRRPNTSFCFLDIRSPGLGDTAMYLCATSKGDRTSYNEQFFGPGTRLTVL.

This clonotype was observed many times. The chain carries TRBV12-3 or TRBV12-4 and TRBJ1-3; TRBD1 is a possible D gene (5 bases). The CDR3 is made up of 13 amino acids. V was pared by 3 bases and J by 4 bases, with 7 bases between. The CDR3 DNA reads TGTGCCAGCAGTTTGACAGCCGGAAACACCATATATTTT. Protein product: CASSLTAGNTIYF.

By share of the sample, this clonotype is medium-sized. The chain couples TRBV20-1 to TRBJ2-2; D is ambiguous. The germline V gene has CDR1 DFQATT and CDR2 SNEGSKA (reference sequence). This CDR3 comprises 14 residues. Trimming removed 8 bases from V and 2 bases from J, with 15 bases in between. The CDR3 protein is CSIVGSTNTGELFF. CDR3 nucleotide sequence: TGCAGTATTGTAGGGTCAACTAACACCGGGGAGCTGTTTTTT.

This clonotype has only a few counts. The chain is built from TRBV6-4 and TRBJ2-1; TRBD2 is a possible D gene (5 bases). The CDR3 runs 15 residues. Trimming pared 0 bases from V and 6 bases from J, leaving 12 bases between. In germline, CDR1 is MRHNA, CDR2 SNTAGT. The CDR3 DNA is TGTGCCAGCAGTGACTCCCCACTAGAGCCCAATGAGCAGTTCTTC. Its translation is CASSDSPLEPNEQFF.

Worth noting for this clonotype: A read error is possible here, since a much larger clone lies one base away. V usage is TRBV28 and J usage is TRBJ2-7, with 7 bases aligning to TRBD1. This CDR3 comprises 15 residues. CDR1 is MDHEN and CDR2 is SYDVKM in the germline V gene. The CDR3 loop reads CASSFRDRVSYDQYF. The CDR3 DNA sequence: TGTGCCAGCAGTTTCCGGGACAGAGTCTCCTACGATCAGTACTTC.

The chain has TRBV7-9 and TRBJ2-7; no clear D. CDR3 size: 15 residues. The ends were cut back, 1 base at V and 4 bases at J, with 14 bases in the middle. Germline V gene lookup returns CDR1 SEHNR and CDR2 FQNEAQ (reference sequence). CDR3 DNA sequence: TGTGCCAGCAGCTTAGATGCAGGTGGGTCATACGAGCAGTACTTC. It specifies CASSLDAGGSYEQYF.

This clonotype was found many times. The rearrangement joins TRBV4-3 to TRBJ2-3, with D possibly TRBD2 on 5 matching bases. From germline, CDR1 is LGHNA and CDR2 YSLEER. Trimming shortened V by 4 bases and J by 3 bases, and 8 bases separated the two germline ends. This CDR3 comprises 13 residues. The CDR3 sequence is CASSPGWTDTQYF. The CDR3 DNA reads TGCGCCAGCAGCCCGGGGTGGACAGATACGCAGTATTTT.

This clonotype was found many times. This chain connects TRBV28 to TRBJ2-7; D assignment may be TRBD1 or TRBD2 (5 bases each). Trimming took off 8 bases at V and 0 bases at J, with 14 bases between the two ends. CDR1 is MDHEN, CDR2 SYDVKM, per germline. The CDR3 consists of 14 residues. CDR3 protein: CASSGPISSYEQYF. As DNA, the CDR3 is TGTGCCAGCTCGGGACCGATTAGCTCCTACGAGCAGTACTTC. The complete variable domain, with remaining parts taken from reference TRBV28 and TRBJ2-7, reads DVKVTQSSRYLVKRTGEKVFLECVQDMDHENMFWYRQDPGLGLRLIYFSYDVKMKEKGDIPEGYSVSREKKERFSLILESASTNQTSMYLCASSGPISSYEQYFGPGTRLTVT.

This clonotype was seen at least ten times. The V and J genes are TRBV4-3 and TRBJ2-7; TRBD1 aligns across 12 bases. The J segment lost 7 bases and the V segment lost 5 bases, leaving 6 bases of the junction unmatched. The germline gives CDR1 LGHNA, CDR2 YSLEER. The CDR3 extends over 14 amino acids. Here the CDR3 reads CASSRGTGGWEQYF. The CDR3 region has the DNA TGCGCCAGCAGCAGAGGGACAGGGGGCTGGGAGCAGTACTTC.

This clonotype has a count of ten or more. The chain employs TRBV28 and TRBJ2-7; the match to TRBD1 covers 9 bases. CDR3 length: 16 amino acids. From germline, CDR1 is MDHEN and CDR2 SYDVKM. Trimming took 6 bases from V and 4 from J; bases not matched to a gene: 13. The CDR3 spells CASRPTGGNWAYEQYV. CDR3 DNA sequence: TGTGCCAGCAGGCCAACAGGGGGCAATTGGGCTTACGAGCAGTACGTC.

Note on this clonotype: This clone may be a read error of a much larger clone one base away. The V and J genes are TRBV12-3 or TRBV12-4 and TRBJ2-4; 10 positions agree with TRBD1. The CDR3 is 14 amino acids. Trimming cost V 8 bases and J 6 bases; bases outside gene matches: 7. As DNA, the CDR3 is TGTGCCAGCGGCCAGGACAGGGGGAGAAACATTCAGTACTTC. Its translation is CASGQDRGRNIQYF.